Listed here are 8 T cell receptor beta chains from one sample, sequenced in a study of beta chain features in type 1 diabetes. Study observations and caveats: Shorter TCRB CDR3s, moderately but significantly so, were found in Type 1 diabetes patients in all four CD4+ subsets.

The study reverse transcribed the entire isolated RNA, so it sequenced expressed TCRB transcripts. Sequenced by immunoSEQ multiplex PCR; TCRdb stores in-frame clones only, minus some. This table holds about 260,000 clones, just over 20% found once. What these receptors recognize is not known. Sequencing was done on a sample of naive CD4+ T cells from blood. The origin of the receptors is a woman aged 35 to 49 with type 1 diabetes.

The table lists this clone with a few counts. This chain links TRBV18 with TRBJ2-1; 8 bases match TRBD2. The CDR3 consists of 15 residues. With V trimmed by 4 bases and J by 7 bases, 9 bases remained unmatched. CDR1 KGHSH and CDR2 LQKENI come from the germline V gene. The CDR3 DNA follows: TGTGCCAGCTCACGATTTAGCGGGACGGGGAATGAGCAGTTCTTC. It codes for CASSRFSGTGNEQFF.

The rearrangement uses TRBV7-2 and TRBJ2-2; D not resolved. Deletions cut 5 bases from V and 0 bases from J, with 10 bases between. Per the germline V gene, CDR1 is SGHTA and CDR2 is FQGNSA. The CDR3 is 15 residues long. DNA for the CDR3: TGTGCCAGCAGCCGGAGAGCTTCGAACACCGGGGAGCTGTTTTTT. The encoded protein is CASSRRASNTGELFF.

This clone showed up just a few times. The rearrangement links TRBV28 to TRBJ2-7; the match to TRBD2 covers 9 bases. V dropped 6 bases and J dropped 1; count of bases not matched to a gene: 22. Per germline, CDR1 MDHEN and CDR2 SYDVKM. This CDR3 comprises 20 residues. The CDR3 spells CASRQRPGLATNRRSYEQYF. The CDR3, as DNA: TGTGCCAGCAGACAGCGCCCGGGACTAGCAACCAATCGGAGGTCCTACGAGCAGTACTTC.

This clone has only a few counts. The V call is TRBV9, the J call TRBJ2-5; the D gene is possibly TRBD1 (6 bases). CDR1 and CDR2 (germline): SGDLS, YYNGEE. The CDR3 is 13 amino acids. V was shortened by 3 bases and J by 1 base, with 7 bases between the two germline ends. The CDR3 loop is CASSGTVQETQYF. For the CDR3, the DNA is TGTGCCAGCAGCGGGACAGTCCAAGAGACCCAGTACTTC.

The DNA for the CDR3 is TGTGCCAGCAGCTTTGTGGGACAGGGTGGCGAGCAGTACTTC. Its translation: CASSFVGQGGEQYF. The genes are TRBV7-2 and TRBJ2-7; 9 bases align to TRBD1. The germline CDR1 and CDR2 sequences are SGHTA and FQGNSA. The CDR3 runs to 14 residues. V dropped 3 bases and J dropped 6; count of bases not matched to a gene: 6.

This clone was observed a few times. The J gene is TRBJ2-7, the V gene TRBV30, with a weak D call TRBD2 (5 bases). The length of the CDR3 is 12 residues. The V gene lost 4 bases and the J gene lost 0 bases, with 7 bases spanning the gap. CDR1 GTSNPN and CDR2 SVGIG come from the germline V gene (reference sequence). The CDR3 protein is CAWTGSSYEQYF. CDR3 coding DNA: TGTGCCTGGACGGGGAGCTCCTACGAGCAGTACTTC.

The CDR3 coding sequence is TGTGCCAGTAGTATCGGGGGGGGCAAAAACATTCAGTACTTC. Protein product: CASSIGGGKNIQYF. The rearrangement joins TRBV19 to TRBJ2-4; 8 bases fit TRBD2. The CDR3 consists of 14 residues. J lost 3 bases, V lost 3 bases, and 1 base had no gene match. Germline V gene data show CDR1 as LNHDA and CDR2 as SQIVND (reference sequence).

This chain joins TRBV29-1 and TRBJ2-3; TRBD2 matches 8 bases. This CDR3 is built from 17 residues. Germline CDR1 and CDR2: SQVTM and ANQGSEA. After removal of 3 bases from V and 6 bases from J, the junction contained 17 bases not matched to a gene. CDR3 region: CSVEAAREDVGLDTQYF. CDR3 bases: TGCAGCGTTGAGGCGGCGCGGGAGGATGTCGGGCTGGATACGCAGTATTTT.